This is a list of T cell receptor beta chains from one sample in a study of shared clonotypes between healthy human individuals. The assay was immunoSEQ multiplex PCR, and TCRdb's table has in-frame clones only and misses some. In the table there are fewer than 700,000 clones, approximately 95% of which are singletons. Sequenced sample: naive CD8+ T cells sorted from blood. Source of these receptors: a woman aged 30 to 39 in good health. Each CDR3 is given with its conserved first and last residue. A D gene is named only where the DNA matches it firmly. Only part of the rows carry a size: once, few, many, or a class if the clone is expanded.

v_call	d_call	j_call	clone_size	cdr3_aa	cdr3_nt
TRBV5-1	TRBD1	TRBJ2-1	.	CASSLGRQGAGEQFF	TGCGCCAGCAGCTTGGGGAGACAGGGGGCAGGTGAGCAGTTCTTC
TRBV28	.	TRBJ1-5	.	CASSLARISNQPQHF	TGTGCCAGCAGTTTGGCCCGGATTAGCAATCAGCCCCAGCATTTT
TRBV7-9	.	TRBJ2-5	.	CASGSQPREETQYF	TGTGCCAGCGGTTCCCAACCCCGGGAGGAGACCCAGTACTTC
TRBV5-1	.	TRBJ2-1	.	CASSLDSSYEQFF	TGCGCCAGCAGCTTGGACAGCTCCTATGAGCAGTTCTTC
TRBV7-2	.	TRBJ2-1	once	CASSLSRLSYNEQFF	TGTGCCAGCAGCTTATCGAGGCTCTCCTACAATGAGCAGTTCTTC
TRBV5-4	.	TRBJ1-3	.	CASSNGTRNTIYF	TGTGCCAGCAGCAACGGGACAAGAAACACCATATATTTT
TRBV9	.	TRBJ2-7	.	CASSVGDSYEQYF	TGTGCCAGCAGCGTGGGCGACTCCTACGAGCAGTACTTC
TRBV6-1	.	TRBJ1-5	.	CASKQRDSNQPQHF	TGTGCCAGCAAACAGCGCGATAGCAATCAGCCCCAGCATTTT
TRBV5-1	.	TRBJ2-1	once	CASSLLDSNEQFF	TGCGCCAGCAGCTTGCTGGACAGCAATGAGCAGTTCTTC
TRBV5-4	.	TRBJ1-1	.	CASSKPDSSPTEAFF	TGTGCCAGCAGCAAACCGGACAGTAGCCCCACTGAAGCTTTCTTT
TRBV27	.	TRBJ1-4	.	CASRSHRDANEKLFF	TGTGCCAGCAGGAGCCACAGGGACGCGAATGAAAAACTGTTTTTT
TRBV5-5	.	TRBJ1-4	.	CASSLYGGANEKLFF	TGTGCCAGCAGCTTGTATGGCGGGGCTAATGAAAAACTGTTTTTT
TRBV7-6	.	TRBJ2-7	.	CASSLVRAEEQYF	TGTGCCAGCAGCTTAGTTCGGGCAGAAGAGCAGTACTTC
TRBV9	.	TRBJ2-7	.	CASSVTHRGGHEQYF	TGTGCCAGCAGCGTAACCCACAGGGGAGGGCACGAGCAGTACTTC
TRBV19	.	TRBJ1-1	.	CASTHTGLNAEAFF	TGTGCCAGTACCCATACAGGACTAAACGCTGAAGCTTTCTTT
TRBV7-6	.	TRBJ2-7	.	CASSPSGESSYEQYF	TGTGCCAGCAGCCCCTCGGGAGAAAGCTCCTACGAGCAGTACTTC
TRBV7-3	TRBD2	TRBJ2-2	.	CASSLTSGSGELFF	TGTGCCAGCAGCCTGACTAGCGGGAGCGGGGAGCTGTTTTTT
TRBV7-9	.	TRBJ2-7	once	CASSPSGQSSYEQYF	TGTGCCAGCAGCCCGAGCGGGCAGTCCTCCTACGAGCAGTACTTC
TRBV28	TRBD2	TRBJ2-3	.	CASSPAGVTYTDTQYF	TGTGCCAGCAGTCCGGCGGGGGTAACGTACACAGATACGCAGTATTTT
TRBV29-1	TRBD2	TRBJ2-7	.	CSVPGLAGYEQYF	TGCAGCGTTCCGGGACTAGCGGGATACGAGCAGTACTTC
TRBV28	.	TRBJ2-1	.	CASSLFGQKIHEQFF	TGTGCCAGCAGTTTATTCGGACAGAAAATCCATGAGCAGTTCTTC
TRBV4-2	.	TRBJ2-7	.	CASSQGPVETISYEQYF	TGTGCCAGCAGCCAAGGACCGGTAGAAACCATCTCCTACGAGCAGTACTTC
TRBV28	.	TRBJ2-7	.	CASSLDLGAYEQYF	TGTGCCAGCAGTTTAGACCTCGGGGCCTACGAGCAGTACTTC
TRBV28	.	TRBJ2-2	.	CASSAASSLNTGELFF	TGTGCCAGTTCTGCGGCTAGTAGTCTGAACACCGGGGAGCTGTTTTTT
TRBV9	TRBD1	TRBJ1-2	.	CASSSGGLAYGYTF	TGTGCCAGCAGCTCAGGGGGTCTGGCCTATGGCTACACCTTC
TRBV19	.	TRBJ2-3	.	CASSIGPTSPITDTQYF	TGTGCCAGTAGTATAGGTCCCACTAGTCCGATCACAGATACGCAGTATTTT
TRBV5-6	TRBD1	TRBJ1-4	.	CASSQDRVYEKLFF	TGTGCCAGCAGCCAGGACAGGGTTTACGAAAAACTGTTTTTT
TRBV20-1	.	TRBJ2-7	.	CSARASYEQYF	TGCAGTGCTAGAGCGAGTTACGAGCAGTACTTC